A selection of T cell receptor beta chains follows, all from one sample in a study of T cells in pancreatic ductal adenocarcinoma. The data were produced by immunoSEQ multiplex PCR, yet TCRdb's version contains in-frame clones alone and is incomplete. The sample yields 100,000 or so clones, more than 90% seen once. The source material was PBMCs. These receptors were collected from a human donor with pancreatic ductal adenocarcinoma. CDR3s leave out the opening cysteine and the closing phenylalanine or tryptophan.

length	V	CDR3
12	TRBV6-5	ASSNYGNQETQY
14	TRBV7-9	ASSFRTSGNTGELF
12	TRBV10-3	AISGSRARDEQY
16	TRBV28	ASSGPTGGRRRTGELF
11	TRBV6-5	ASRGDSRYEQY
14	TRBV2	ASGGKPGLSTGELF
12	TRBV2	ASSQGVGTGELF
13	TRBV4-3	ASSQGTGVAGELF
11	TRBV4-2	ASSQGTYYEQY
15	TRBV4-1	ASSQGGLAGVPDTQY
14	TRBV7-3	ASSRTPSGTTDTQY
12	TRBV30	AWSPGWGSGELF
12	TRBV27	ASSPRPGGAKLF
11	TRBV6-4	ASSEQQGEKQY
13	TRBV30	AWSYLAGIYNEQF
12	TRBV6-5	ASSRTSGRETQY
13	TRBV10-3	AISKSTSGAYEQY
12	TRBV4-3	ASSQDSQTYEQY
11	TRBV5-4	ASSPGGWNEQY
14	TRBV7-9	ASSAFWTGSSYEQY
13	TRBV5-1	ASSGRGGDSYEQY
16	TRBV7-2	ASSSYRARLGGGNEQF
14	TRBV7-2	ASRSRVGQGTGELF
13	TRBV6-6	ASMDRQGNTGELF
10	TRBV2	ASSTGFTEAF
13	TRBV18	ASSPPVAGNYEQY
12	TRBV19	ASSRQGVTGELF
13	TRBV11-2	ASSLVPRGTGELF
11	TRBV7-2	ASSRQGLDTQY
12	TRBV6-1	ASKRGMNTGELF
12	TRBV13	ASSQTGVKYEQY
14	TRBV6-5	ASSSPPGHNTYEQY
13	TRBV9	ASSGEDRGYNEQY
13	TRBV6-5	ASSRPGQATGELF
14	TRBV5-6	ASGKEGKGSGNTIY
12	TRBV2	ASSEGRVFDEQY
12	TRBV28	ASSSPGRQETQY
12	TRBV18	ASSPPSRVYEQY
11	TRBV10-3	ANTGMPEGEQY
13	TRBV6-1	ASSVRLAAYNEQF
11	TRBV30	AWSVLGNQPQH
12	TRBV6-1	ASSAGLAKETQY
14	TRBV5-1	ASSLVAAGITDTQY
10	TRBV6-1	ASSSQGNEQY
11	TRBV11-2	ASSLGDLYEQY